The 22 T cell receptor beta chains reported below all come from one sample, sequenced in a study of OX40 agonist ivuxolimab in advanced cancers. Preparation of the library involved the immunoSEQ multiplex PCR assay. Held by TCRdb, this immuneACCESS table contains in-frame sequences only and omits some clones. Under half of the omission traces to an unresolved V gene where checked; the cause of the rest is unknown. This sample lists tens of thousands of clones; 70% to 90% were detected once. The ten largest make up more than 45% of the sample. Sequenced material: CD4+ or CD8+ T cells sorted from blood, taken in a trial of the OX40 agonist ivuxolimab. The receptor source for this set is an adult with an advanced solid tumor such as melanoma, head and neck, liver or kidney cancer.

The rearrangement links TRBV15 to TRBJ2-7; 12 positions match TRBD2. J was trimmed by 6 bases and V by 0 bases; bases with no gene match: 6. The length of the CDR3 is 16 residues. CDR1 and CDR2 (germline): LNHNV, YYDKDF (reference sequence). CDR3 amino acids: CATSRDASGGAGEQYF. CDR3 nucleotides: TGTGCCACCAGCAGAGACGCTAGCGGGGGGGCCGGCGAGCAGTACTTC. Complete variable domain (other parts from reference TRBV15 and TRBJ2-7): DAMVIQNPRYQVTQFGKPVTLSCSQTLNHNVMYWYQQKSSQAPKLLFHYYDKDFNNEADTPDNFQSRRPNTSFCFLDIRSPGLGDTAMYLCATSRDASGGAGEQYFGPGTRLTVT.

The chain links TRBV9 to TRBJ1-1; D call uncertain. The CDR3 totals 13 residues. Germline V gives CDR1 SGDLS, CDR2 YYNGEE. Trimming removed 4 bases from V and 8 bases from J, with 15 bases in between. This chain's CDR3 is CASSPQSGWEAFF. Here the CDR3 DNA reads TGTGCCAGCAGCCCCCAGAGCGGGTGGGAAGCTTTCTTT.

The chain has TRBV6-5 and TRBJ1-1; TRBD1 is a possible D gene (6 bases). This CDR3 comprises 12 residues. V was pared by 6 bases and J by 3 bases, with 8 bases between. CDR1 and CDR2 from the germline V gene are MNHEY and SVGAGI. Here the CDR3 reads CASSSGDTEAFF. In DNA, the CDR3 is TGTGCCAGCAGCTCAGGGGACACTGAAGCTTTCTTT.

The chain carries TRBV6-1 and TRBJ2-7, with a possible D match to TRBD1 (5 bases). Germline CDR1 and CDR2: MNHNS and SASEGT. The CDR3 has 13 amino acids. V was clipped by 1 base and J by 3 bases, with 7 bases between them. CDR3 nucleotides: TGTGCCAGCAGTGAAGGCAGGGTCTACGAGCAGTACTTC. It yields the protein CASSEGRVYEQYF.

The chain has TRBV6-5 and TRBJ2-7; 11 positions match TRBD2. With 3 bases clipped from V and 7 bases from J, the junction kept 8 bases outside the gene matches. CDR1 and CDR2 from the germline V gene are MNHEY and SVGAGI. This CDR3 contains 15 residues. This CDR3 reads CASSYASGGLWEQYF. CDR3 DNA sequence: TGTGCCAGCAGTTATGCTAGCGGGGGGTTATGGGAGCAGTACTTC.

The V gene is TRBV7-2, the J gene TRBJ1-2, with 7 bases fitting TRBD1. The germline V gene encodes CDR1 SGHTA and CDR2 FQGNSA. The CDR3 is made up of 16 amino acids. V was pared by 2 bases and J by 3 bases, with 9 bases of the junction left unmatched. This CDR3 reads CASSLPRQGYDYGYTF. The CDR3 DNA follows: TGTGCCAGCAGCTTACCCCGACAGGGATACGACTATGGCTACACCTTC.

The chain joins TRBV7-9 to TRBJ2-7; D uncertain. Germline-derived CDR1 and CDR2 are SEHNR and FQNEAQ (reference sequence). V lost 2 bases to trimming and J lost 7 bases, with 9 bases between them. The length of the CDR3 is 12 residues. The CDR3 reads CASSLFLEEQYF. In DNA form, the CDR3 reads TGTGCCAGCAGCTTATTTCTCGAAGAGCAGTACTTC.

The chain employs TRBV2 and TRBJ2-5, with TRBD2 matching over 8 bases. V lost 10 bases and J lost 3; bases outside the gene matches: 13. The germline V gene has CDR1 SNHLY and CDR2 FYNNEI. The CDR3 has 15 amino acids. The CDR3 DNA reads as TGTGCCACTCAAAGTTTTCAGACTAGCGAAGAGACCCAGTACTTC. This sequence encodes CATQSFQTSEETQYF.

The V gene is TRBV4-3, the J gene TRBJ2-2; tentatively, D is TRBD2 (7 bases). V shed 2 bases and J shed 0 bases, with 16 bases lying between them. Germline V CDR1 and CDR2: LGHNA, YSLEER. This CDR3 spans 18 amino acids. The CDR3 region is CASSQLLQGTTNTGELFF. CDR3 sequence (DNA): TGCGCCAGCAGCCAACTCCTGCAGGGGACTACGAACACCGGGGAGCTGTTTTTT.

The chain employs TRBV18 and TRBJ2-2; D possibly matches TRBD1 or TRBD2 (5 bases each). V lost 2 bases and J 1 base, leaving 8 bases between the germline ends. CDR1 KGHSH and CDR2 LQKENI come from the germline V gene. The CDR3 has 15 amino acids. This CDR3 is CASSPEGRNTGELFF. CDR3 DNA: TGTGCCAGCTCACCAGAGGGGAGGAACACCGGGGAGCTGTTTTTT.

This clone came up a few times. The V gene is TRBV10-2, the J gene TRBJ1-5; no definite D call. Germline loops: CDR1 WSHSY, CDR2 SAAADI. This CDR3 region has 12 residues. Between the trimmed V and J ends, which lost 2 bases and 7 bases, there was a span of 6 bases. The CDR3 loop reads CASSEGNQPQHF. The CDR3 nucleotides read TGCGCCAGCAGTGAGGGAAACCAGCCCCAGCATTTT.

This clone was counted once. The V and J genes are TRBV10-3 and TRBJ2-7; D uncertain. V was trimmed by 0 bases and J by 5 bases, leaving 14 bases between them. The germline V gene has CDR1 ENHRY and CDR2 SYGVKD. The CDR3 is 15 amino acids. CDR3 amino acids: CAISESRVSPNEQYF. DNA of the CDR3: TGTGCCATCAGTGAGTCGAGAGTCTCCCCTAACGAGCAGTACTTC.

This sequence joins TRBV7-8 and TRBJ1-3; D not certain. The CDR3 is 13 residues long. Deletions cut 5 bases from V and 4 bases from J, with 9 bases between. Germline CDR1 and CDR2: SGHVS and FQNEAQ. As DNA, the CDR3 is TGTGCCAGCAGCCCAGCGGTAGGAAACACCATATATTTT. It codes for CASSPAVGNTIYF.

The gene calls are TRBV5-1 and TRBJ2-1; 11 bases fit TRBD1. V was pared by 4 bases and J by 8 bases, with 11 bases of the junction left unmatched. CDR1 is SGHRS and CDR2 is YFSETQ in the germline V gene. CDR3 length: 16 amino acids. CDR3 sequence reads: CASSPDRGRVIDEQFF. The CDR3 coding sequence is TGCGCCAGCAGCCCGGACAGGGGGCGCGTCATCGATGAGCAGTTCTTC.

V is TRBV28 and J is TRBJ2-5; TRBD1 aligns across 8 bases. Trimming removed 5 bases from V and 2 bases from J; junction bases left unmatched: 7. CDR3 size: 15 residues. The V gene's germline CDR1 is MDHEN and CDR2 SYDVKM. CDR3 DNA sequence: TGTGCCAGCAGTCCCGCAGGGGGCCAACAAGAGACCCAGTACTTC. Translating it yields CASSPAGGQQETQYF.

This clone was seen just once. The chain recombines TRBV28 with TRBJ2-7; D is perhaps TRBD1 or TRBD2 (5 bases each). CDR3 length equals 15 residues. Deletions cut 8 bases from V and 4 bases from J, with 21 bases between. Per the germline V gene, CDR1 is MDHEN and CDR2 is SYDVKM. CDR3 region: CASRPLSGAAYEQYF. CDR3 DNA: TGTGCCAGCCGACCCCTCTCCGGGGCAGCGTACGAGCAGTACTTC. Using reference TRBV28 and TRBJ2-7 for the parts outside the CDR3, the full variable domain is DVKVTQSSRYLVKRTGEKVFLECVQDMDHENMFWYRQDPGLGLRLIYFSYDVKMKEKGDIPEGYSVSREKKERFSLILESASTNQTSMYLCASRPLSGAAYEQYFGPGTRLTVT.

This clone has just one count. V and J are TRBV27 and TRBJ1-5; 9 nucleotides match TRBD1. V lost 6 bases, J lost 1 base, and 1 base stayed unmatched. The CDR3 sequence is 14 residues long. In germline, CDR1 is MNHEY, CDR2 SMNVEV (reference sequence). CDR3 coding DNA: TGTGCCAGCAGAGGGACAGGGAGCAATCAGCCCCAGCATTTT. It translates to CASRGTGSNQPQHF.

CDR3 protein: CASSLRGPASGNTIYF. The CDR3 nucleotides are TGTGCCAGCAGTTTACGGGGACCGGCGTCTGGAAACACCATATATTTT. The chain joins TRBV28 to TRBJ1-3, with D maybe TRBD1 (5 bases). The CDR3 has 16 residues. From germline, CDR1 is MDHEN and CDR2 SYDVKM. V lost 2 bases, J lost 1 base, and 12 bases lay in between. Combining the CDR3 with reference TRBV28 and TRBJ1-3 gives the whole variable domain DVKVTQSSRYLVKRTGEKVFLECVQDMDHENMFWYRQDPGLGLRLIYFSYDVKMKEKGDIPEGYSVSREKKERFSLILESASTNQTSMYLCASSLRGPASGNTIYFGEGSWLTVV.

Remarks on this clone: A junction boundary mismatches the germline segment, possibly from a read error. The chain employs TRBV5-1 and TRBJ2-5; 8 positions agree with TRBD2. Germline values: CDR1 SGHRS, CDR2 YFSETQ. CDR3 length: 13 amino acids. CDR3 bases: TGCGCCAGCAGATTGGACAGCGGGGGGACCCAGTACTTC. Amino acids: CASRLDSGGTQYF.

The CDR3 loop is CASSTGYEQYF. In DNA form, the CDR3 reads TGTGCCAGCAGCACAGGGTACGAGCAGTACTTC. V and J are TRBV28 and TRBJ2-7, with D perhaps matching TRBD1 (6 bases). V was cut by 6 bases and J by 4 bases, with 7 bases left in between. This CDR3 comprises 11 residues. In germline, CDR1 is MDHEN, CDR2 SYDVKM.

This chain joins TRBV5-1 and TRBJ1-2, with D unclear. V was shortened by 5 bases and J by 6 bases, with 17 bases between the two germline ends. Germline lookup yields CDR1 SGHRS and CDR2 YFSETQ. The CDR3 has 14 amino acids. CDR3 in DNA: TGCGCCAGCAGAGTCTGGGGAAGCCCCCATGGCTACACCTTC. It translates to CASRVWGSPHGYTF.

This chain joins TRBV7-2 and TRBJ1-1; D unclear. Germline CDR1 reads SGHTA; CDR2 reads FQGNSA. This CDR3 has 14 residues. Trimming left V 7 bases short and J 1 base short, with 13 bases between. CDR3 protein: CASTVYSWNTEAFF. In nucleotides, the CDR3 is TGTGCCAGCACCGTTTACAGCTGGAACACTGAAGCTTTCTTT.